This entry lists 17 T cell receptor beta chains sequenced from one sample in a study of blood T cell repertoires in COVID-19. Profiling relied on immunoSEQ multiplex PCR, and the TCRdb table lists in-frame clones only, not all of them. The sample records 78,000 or so clones, around 90% being singletons. The sequenced sample consisted of peripheral blood. These TCRs come from a woman aged 45-59 years with acute or convalescent COVID-19.

This chain connects TRBV30 to TRBJ1-1, with D perhaps matching TRBD1 (6 bases). V dropped 5 bases and J dropped 1 base, with 8 bases sitting between them. The CDR3 length is 12 residues. Germline V gene data show CDR1 as GTSNPN and CDR2 as SVGIG (reference sequence). The CDR3 loop reads CAWGTQNTEAFF. CDR3 coding DNA: TGTGCCTGGGGGACACAGAACACTGAAGCTTTCTTT.

The V call is TRBV9, the J call TRBJ2-7, with 10 positions matching TRBD2. Germline-derived CDR1 and CDR2 are SGDLS and YYNGEE. V was clipped by 3 bases and J by 6 bases; unmatched bases: 9. The CDR3 has 15 residues. CDR3 protein: CASSARGLAPSEQYF. For the CDR3, the DNA is TGTGCCAGCAGCGCCCGGGGACTAGCGCCTTCCGAGCAGTACTTC.

V gene TRBV14 combines with J gene TRBJ2-1, with D possibly matching TRBD2 (5 bases). Between the trimmed V and J ends, which lost 3 bases and 9 bases, there was a span of 18 bases. Germline values: CDR1 SGHDN, CDR2 FVKESK. The CDR3 covers 15 residues. The CDR3 reads CASSQTSPPGIEQFF. CDR3 DNA sequence: TGTGCCAGCAGCCAGACGTCTCCCCCGGGGATTGAGCAGTTCTTC.

J is TRBJ1-1 and V is TRBV29-1; D gene uncertain. Trimming stripped 2 bases from V and 0 bases from J, with 13 bases between. Germline V gene lookup returns CDR1 SQVTM and CDR2 ANQGSEA. This CDR3 has 15 amino acids. Here the CDR3 reads CSVEMFGPMNTEAFF. CDR3 coding DNA: TGCAGCGTTGAAATGTTTGGGCCTATGAACACTGAAGCTTTCTTT.

The chain couples TRBV5-1 to TRBJ2-2, with D maybe TRBD2 (6 bases). Between the trimmed V and J ends, which lost 6 bases and 1 base, there was a span of 13 bases. The CDR3 sequence is 15 residues long. Germline CDR1 and CDR2: SGHRS and YFSETQ. DNA for the CDR3: TGCGCCAGCACCATGGGGGGTATGAACACCGGGGAGCTGTTTTTT. Translated, it gives CASTMGGMNTGELFF.

The CDR3 DNA follows: TGTGCCAGCAGCGACCGGGACAGGGGGCTTGCAGCTTTCTTT. This encodes CASSDRDRGLAAFF. This sequence joins TRBV4-2 and TRBJ1-1, with 12 bases aligning to TRBD1. This CDR3 has 14 residues. Per germline, CDR1 LGHNA and CDR2 YNFKEQ. V lost 5 bases and J lost 10; bases outside the gene matches: 8.

The genes are TRBV30 and TRBJ2-2, with D unclear. CDR1 and CDR2 from the germline V gene are GTSNPN and SVGIG (reference sequence). Trimming shortened V by 0 bases and J by 1 base, and 9 bases separated the two germline ends. The CDR3 totals 15 residues. The CDR3 is CAWSVLRRNTGELFF. For the CDR3, the DNA is TGTGCCTGGAGTGTACTGCGGCGGAACACCGGGGAGCTGTTTTTT.

The chain is built from TRBV6-1 and TRBJ2-1; TRBD2 aligns across 10 bases. The CDR3 is made up of 15 amino acids. Looked up from germline, CDR1 is MNHNS and CDR2 is SASEGT. V dropped 1 base and J dropped 8; count of bases not matched to a gene: 5. The CDR3 loop is CASSEVSSGSYEQFF. CDR3 nucleotide sequence: TGTGCCAGCAGTGAAGTTTCTAGCGGGAGTTATGAGCAGTTCTTC.

CDR3 sequence (DNA): TGTGCCAGCAGTGAATCGGTGAGGAATGAGCAGTTCTTC. Amino acids: CASSESVRNEQFF. V usage is TRBV2 and J usage is TRBJ2-1; no firm D call. This CDR3 is 13 amino acids long. Trimming took off 2 bases at V and 7 bases at J, with 9 bases between the two ends. In germline, CDR1 is SNHLY, CDR2 FYNNEI.

The chain employs TRBV5-4 and TRBJ1-1; 9 bases agree with TRBD1. Unmatched junction bases numbered 1, after V lost 3 bases and J lost 1 base. CDR3 length: 14 amino acids. CDR1 is SGHNT, CDR2 YYREEE, per germline (reference sequence). The CDR3 is CASSSTGGNTEAFF. The DNA for the CDR3 is TGTGCCAGCAGCTCGACAGGGGGGAACACTGAAGCTTTCTTT.

V usage is TRBV7-6 and J usage is TRBJ2-2; D is undetermined. The germline V gene has CDR1 SGHVS and CDR2 FNYEAQ. This CDR3 region has 18 residues. Trimming took 1 base from V and 1 from J, leaving 16 bases between them. The CDR3 sequence is CASSLVFRQTQNTGELFF. The CDR3 region has the DNA TGTGCCAGCAGCTTAGTGTTTAGGCAGACTCAGAACACCGGGGAGCTGTTTTTT.

This clone was recorded only once. The chain has TRBV30 and TRBJ2-4; D is unclear. V was trimmed by 0 bases and J by 8 bases, leaving 11 bases between them. The CDR3 totals 13 residues. Germline V gives CDR1 GTSNPN, CDR2 SVGIG (reference sequence). The CDR3 DNA reads as TGTGCCTGGAGTGTGAACGAGGAGTACATTCAGTACTTC. This translates into CAWSVNEEYIQYF.

The V and J genes are TRBV28 and TRBJ1-2; 9 bases map to TRBD1. CDR1 is MDHEN, CDR2 SYDVKM, per germline. The J segment lost 5 bases and the V segment lost 3 bases, leaving 10 bases of the junction unmatched. The CDR3 covers 16 residues. Here the CDR3 reads CASSFTRDRDRYGYTF. As DNA, the CDR3 is TGTGCCAGCAGTTTCACCCGGGACAGGGACCGTTATGGCTACACCTTC.

The chain employs TRBV6-6 and TRBJ1-1; 8 positions agree with TRBD1. J was trimmed by 1 base and V by 10 bases; bases with no gene match: 5. Germline V gives CDR1 MNHNY, CDR2 SVGAGI (reference sequence). The CDR3 extends over 13 amino acids. CDR3 coding DNA: TGTGCCATTACCAGGGGGCCGAACACTGAAGCTTTCTTT. Translation: CAITRGPNTEAFF.

V and J are TRBV28 and TRBJ2-1; 7 bases agree with TRBD2. The CDR3 is 14 residues long. V trimming: 5 bases; J trimming: 1 base; junction bases outside the gene matches: 2. Germline CDR1 reads MDHEN; CDR2 reads SYDVKM. As DNA, the CDR3 is TGTGCCAGCAGTGGGGGAGGGTCCTACAATGAGCAGTTCTTC. It specifies CASSGGGSYNEQFF. Based on the CDR3 plus reference TRBV28 and TRBJ2-1, the full variable domain is DVKVTQSSRYLVKRTGEKVFLECVQDMDHENMFWYRQDPGLGLRLIYFSYDVKMKEKGDIPEGYSVSREKKERFSLILESASTNQTSMYLCASSGGGSYNEQFFGPGTRLTVL.

The CDR3, as DNA: TGTGCCAGTAGTATCTTGACGTCAGCAGGGATCTACGGCTACACCTTC. Amino acid sequence: CASSILTSAGIYGYTF. V is TRBV19 and J is TRBJ1-2, with a possible D match to TRBD1 (5 bases). Trimming removed 3 bases from V and 8 bases from J, with 22 bases in between. The CDR3 loop spans 16 amino acids. Germline V lookup: CDR1 LNHDA, CDR2 SQIVND (reference sequence).

V is TRBV5-4 and J is TRBJ1-6, with 12 nucleotides matching TRBD1. The V segment lost 10 bases and the J segment 7 bases; nucleotides outside the gene matches: 6. The germline V gene encodes CDR1 SGHNT and CDR2 YYREEE (reference sequence). This CDR3 comprises 14 residues. The CDR3 DNA follows: TGTGCCTTCCGGGACAGGGGGCTGAATTCACCCCTCCACTTT. It encodes CAFRDRGLNSPLHF.